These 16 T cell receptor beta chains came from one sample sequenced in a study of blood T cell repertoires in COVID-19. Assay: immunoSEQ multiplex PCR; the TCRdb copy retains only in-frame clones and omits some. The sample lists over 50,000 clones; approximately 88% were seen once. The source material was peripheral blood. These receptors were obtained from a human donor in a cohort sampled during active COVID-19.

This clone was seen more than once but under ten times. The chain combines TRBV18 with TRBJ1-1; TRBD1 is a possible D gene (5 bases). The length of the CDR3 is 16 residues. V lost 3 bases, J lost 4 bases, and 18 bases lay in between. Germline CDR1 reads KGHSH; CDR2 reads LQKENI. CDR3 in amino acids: CASSPSRWGGGTEAFF. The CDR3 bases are TGTGCCAGCTCACCCTCGAGGTGGGGGGGAGGCACTGAAGCTTTCTTT.

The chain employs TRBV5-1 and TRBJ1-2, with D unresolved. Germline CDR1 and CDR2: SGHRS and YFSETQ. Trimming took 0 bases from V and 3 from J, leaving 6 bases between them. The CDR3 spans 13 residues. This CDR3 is CASSLGGDYGYTF. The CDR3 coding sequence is TGCGCCAGCAGCTTGGGCGGAGACTATGGCTACACCTTC. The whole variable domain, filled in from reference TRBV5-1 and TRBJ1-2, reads KAGVTQTPRYLIKTRGQQVTLSCSPISGHRSVSWYQQTPGQGLQFLFEYFSETQRNKGNFPGRFSGRQFSNSRSEMNVSTLELGDSALYLCASSLGGDYGYTFGSGTRLTVV.

CDR3 bases: TGTGCCAGCAGACCCACCGGGACAGGAAATCAGCCCCAGCATTTT. This translates into CASRPTGTGNQPQHF. The chain combines TRBV28 with TRBJ1-5; 8 bases are shared with TRBD1. Unmatched junction bases numbered 8, after V lost 6 bases and J lost 4 bases. Germline V gene sequence: CDR1 MDHEN, CDR2 SYDVKM. CDR3 length: 15 amino acids.

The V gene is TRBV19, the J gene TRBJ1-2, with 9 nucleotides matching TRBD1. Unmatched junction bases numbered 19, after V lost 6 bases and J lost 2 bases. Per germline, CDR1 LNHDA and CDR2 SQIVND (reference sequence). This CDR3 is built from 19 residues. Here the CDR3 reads CASSPTTPGQGFRNYGYTF. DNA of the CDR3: TGTGCCAGTAGCCCTACTACCCCGGGACAGGGTTTCAGGAACTATGGCTACACCTTC. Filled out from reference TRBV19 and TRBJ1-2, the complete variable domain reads DGGITQSPKYLFRKEGQNVTLSCEQNLNHDAMYWYRQDPGQGLRLIYYSQIVNDFQKGDIAEGYSVSREKKESFPLTVTSAQKNPTAFYLCASSPTTPGQGFRNYGYTFGSGTRLTVV.

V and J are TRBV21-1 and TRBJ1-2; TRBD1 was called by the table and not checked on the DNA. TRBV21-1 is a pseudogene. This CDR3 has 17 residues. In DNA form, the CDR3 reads TGTGCCAGCAGCACAAAACCCGGGACAGGGAGGAATTATGGCTACACCTTC. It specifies CASSTKPGTGRNYGYTF.

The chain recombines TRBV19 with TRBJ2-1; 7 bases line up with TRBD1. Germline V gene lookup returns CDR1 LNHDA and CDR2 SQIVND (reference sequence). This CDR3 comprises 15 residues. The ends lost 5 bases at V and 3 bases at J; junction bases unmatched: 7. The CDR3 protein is CASSLRTGGYNEQFF. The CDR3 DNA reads TGTGCCAGTAGTTTAAGGACAGGAGGCTACAATGAGCAGTTCTTC.

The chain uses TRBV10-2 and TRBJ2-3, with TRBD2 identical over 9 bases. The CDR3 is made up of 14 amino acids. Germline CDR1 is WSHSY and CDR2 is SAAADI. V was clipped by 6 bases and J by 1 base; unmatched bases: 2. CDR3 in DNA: TGCGCCAGCAGGGCGGGGGGGGGCACAGATACGCAGTATTTT. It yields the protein CASRAGGGTDTQYF.

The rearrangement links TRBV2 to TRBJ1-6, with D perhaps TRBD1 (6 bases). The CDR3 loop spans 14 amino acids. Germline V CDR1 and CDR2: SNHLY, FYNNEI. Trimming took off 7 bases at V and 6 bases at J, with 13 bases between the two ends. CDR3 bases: TGTGCCAGCACTTCGGACAGCACTAATTCACCCCTCCACTTT. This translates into CASTSDSTNSPLHF.

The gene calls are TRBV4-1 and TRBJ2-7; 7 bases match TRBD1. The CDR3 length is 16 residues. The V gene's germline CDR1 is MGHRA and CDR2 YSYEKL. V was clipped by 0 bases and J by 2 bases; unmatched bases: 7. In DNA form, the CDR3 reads TGCGCCAGCAGCCAAGACCCGGACAGGCTACCCTACGAGCAGTACTTC. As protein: CASSQDPDRLPYEQYF.

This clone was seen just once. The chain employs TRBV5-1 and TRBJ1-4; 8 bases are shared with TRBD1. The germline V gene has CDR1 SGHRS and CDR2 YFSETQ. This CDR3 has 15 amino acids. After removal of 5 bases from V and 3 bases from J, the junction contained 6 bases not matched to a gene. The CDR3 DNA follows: TGCGCCAGCAGTTATACAGGGGGGGCTAATGAAAAACTGTTTTTT. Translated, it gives CASSYTGGANEKLFF.

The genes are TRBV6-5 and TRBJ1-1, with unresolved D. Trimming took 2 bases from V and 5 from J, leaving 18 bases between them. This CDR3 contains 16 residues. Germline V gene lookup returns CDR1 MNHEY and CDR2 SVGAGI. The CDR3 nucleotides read TGTGCCAGCAGTTACGGTGGGAAACCGGGAATAACTGAAGCTTTCTTT. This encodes CASSYGGKPGITEAFF.

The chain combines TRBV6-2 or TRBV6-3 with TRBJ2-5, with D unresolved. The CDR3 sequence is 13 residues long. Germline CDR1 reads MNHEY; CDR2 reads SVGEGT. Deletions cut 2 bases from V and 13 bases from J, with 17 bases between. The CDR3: CASSYDLSTERYF. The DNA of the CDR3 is TGTGCCAGCAGTTACGACTTGAGCACCGAAAGGTACTTC.

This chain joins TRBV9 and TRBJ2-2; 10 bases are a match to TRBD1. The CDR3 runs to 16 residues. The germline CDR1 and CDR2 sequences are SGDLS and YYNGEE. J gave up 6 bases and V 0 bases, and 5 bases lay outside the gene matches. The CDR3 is CASSVGVGQGSGELFF. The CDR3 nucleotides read TGTGCCAGCAGCGTAGGGGTGGGACAGGGGTCCGGGGAGCTGTTTTTT.

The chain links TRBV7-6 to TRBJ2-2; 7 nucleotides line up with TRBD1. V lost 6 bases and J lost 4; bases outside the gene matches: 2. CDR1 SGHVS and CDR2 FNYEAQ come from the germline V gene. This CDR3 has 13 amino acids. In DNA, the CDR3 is TGTGCCAGCAGTCGACAGGGCACCGGGGAGCTGTTTTTT. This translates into CASSRQGTGELFF. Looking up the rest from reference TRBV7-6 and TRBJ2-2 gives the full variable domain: GAGVSQSPRYKVTKRGQDVALRCDPISGHVSLYWYRQALGQGPEFLTYFNYEAQQDKSGLPNDRFSAERPEGSISTLTIQRTEQRDSAMYRCASSRQGTGELFFGEGSRLTVL.

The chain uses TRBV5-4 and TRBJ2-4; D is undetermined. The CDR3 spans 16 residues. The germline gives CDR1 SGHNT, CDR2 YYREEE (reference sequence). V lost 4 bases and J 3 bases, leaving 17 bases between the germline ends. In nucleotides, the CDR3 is TGTGCCAGCAGCACGAGACCTCCAGGTTACAAAAACATTCAGTACTTC. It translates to CASSTRPPGYKNIQYF.

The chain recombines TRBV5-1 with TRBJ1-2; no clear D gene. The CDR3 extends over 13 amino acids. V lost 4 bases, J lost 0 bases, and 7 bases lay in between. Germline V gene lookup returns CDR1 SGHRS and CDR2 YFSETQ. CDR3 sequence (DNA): TGCGCCAGCAGCCTTACAGCTAACTATGGCTACACCTTC. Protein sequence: CASSLTANYGYTF.